These 21 T cell receptor beta chains came from one sample sequenced in a study of tumor-infiltrating lymphocytes in primary liver carcinoma. The template, approximately 500 ng total RNA, yielded TCR beta cDNA made with a constant-region primer. ARM-PCR, slightly modified, supplied the TCR beta libraries through three nested multiplex PCR rounds. The opening two PCR rounds, 10 cycles each, paired TRBV1-TRBV30 forward primers with a C-beta reverse primer. TCRdb re-analysed the multiplex PCR reads in MiXCR, keeping a single row per CDR3 protein. The sample has 300,000 to 400,000 distinct CDR3 sequences, around 60% seen once. The researchers obtained blood RNA from unsorted whole blood and also extracted germline DNA. The sample taken for sequencing was peripheral blood. These receptors were collected from a man in his forties with primary liver carcinoma and hepatitis B virus infection.

This clonotype has at least ten counts. This rearrangement joins TRBV6-2 or TRBV6-3 to TRBJ2-5, with D tentatively TRBD2 (6 bases). The CDR3 runs 13 residues. The V and J ends lost 6 bases and 4 bases respectively, with 12 bases between them. Germline-derived CDR1 and CDR2 are MNHEY and SVGEGT. The CDR3 sequence: CASRGTGGETQYF. The CDR3 region has the DNA TGTGCCAGCAGGGGGACCGGGGGAGAGACCCAGTACTTC.

The CDR3 sequence: CVSSTQNGGEQFF. CDR3 nucleotide sequence: TGTGTCAGTAGCACGCAAAACGGAGGTGAGCAGTTCTTC. The chain couples TRBV11-2 to TRBJ2-1, with D possibly matching TRBD2 (5 bases). Germline V CDR1 and CDR2: SGHAT, FQNNGV. This CDR3 comprises 13 residues.

In its sample, this clonotype was seen once. V and J are TRBV6-5 and TRBJ2-7; D unclear. Per the germline V gene, CDR1 is MNHEY and CDR2 is SVGAGI. This CDR3 has 15 amino acids. V lost 4 bases and J 6 bases, leaving 19 bases between the germline ends. The CDR3 loop is CASSSSALIGFEQYF. DNA of the CDR3: TGTGCCAGCAGTTCCTCAGCCCTGATTGGGTTCGAGCAGTACTTC.

Concerning this clonotype: This may be a read error, as it is one base from a much larger clone. This chain connects TRBV5-6 to TRBJ1-3; D is perhaps TRBD1 (5 bases). The CDR3 length is 16 residues. The germline CDR1 and CDR2 sequences are SGHDT and YYEEEE. Trimming took 4 bases from V and 1 from J, leaving 15 bases between them. The CDR3 DNA is TGTGCCAGCAGCATAGCGGGGGAGAATTCTGGAAACACCATATATTTT. Its translation: CASSIAGENSGNTIYF.

The chain couples TRBV10-3 to TRBJ2-2; TRBD2 might be the D (5 bases). This CDR3 is built from 15 residues. Germline V CDR1 and CDR2: ENHRY, SYGVKD. The V and J ends lost 0 bases and 12 bases respectively, with 17 bases between them. CDR3 loop: CAISESAGETVKLFF. The CDR3 coding sequence is TGTGCCATCAGTGAGTCGGCCGGGGAAACCGTGAAGCTGTTTTTT.

With regard to this clonotype: This may stem from a read error, because a much larger clone lies one nucleotide away. The chain is built from TRBV12-3 or TRBV12-4 and TRBJ1-1; D uncertain. CDR3 length: 13 residues. V was pared by 7 bases and J by 5 bases, with 14 bases between. Written as DNA, the CDR3 is TGTGCCAGCACCATACTAGGGTCGACTGAAGCTTTCTTT. Encoded protein: CASTILGSTEAFF.

Concerning this clonotype: Possible read error: a much larger clone is one base away. The chain combines TRBV7-9 with TRBJ2-7; tentatively, D is TRBD2 (6 bases). This CDR3 spans 14 amino acids. The germline V gene has CDR1 SEHNR and CDR2 FQNEAQ (reference sequence). V was trimmed by 5 bases and J by 3 bases, leaving 14 bases between them. CDR3 DNA sequence: TGTGCCAGCAGCAAAACTAGCTGGAACTACGAGCAGTACTTC. It yields the protein CASSKTSWNYEQYF.

The sample holds a few counts of this clonotype. The J gene is TRBJ2-1, the V gene TRBV6-6, with D perhaps matching TRBD2 (5 bases). The CDR3 contains 14 residues. Germline CDR1 is MNHNY and CDR2 is SVGAGI (reference sequence). The ends were cut back, 4 bases at V and 9 bases at J, with 16 bases in the middle. CDR3 in amino acids: CASSSGTSSSEQFF. For the CDR3, the DNA is TGTGCCAGCAGTTCCGGTACTAGTTCAAGTGAGCAGTTCTTC.

As concerns this clonotype: With a much larger clone just one base away, this may be a read error. The rearrangement joins TRBV6-2 or TRBV6-3 to TRBJ2-1; TRBD2 might be the D (5 bases). Trimming took 0 bases from V and 8 from J, leaving 20 bases between them. This CDR3 is 17 amino acids long. In germline, CDR1 is MNHEY, CDR2 SVGEGT. CDR3 residues: CASSYSVLRAGLDEQFF. The CDR3 DNA reads TGTGCCAGCAGTTACTCAGTCTTGCGGGCCGGCCTGGATGAGCAGTTCTTC.

This chain connects TRBV6-6 to TRBJ2-5; the D call may be TRBD1 or TRBD2 (5 bases each). Deletions cut 1 base from V and 7 bases from J, with 13 bases between. The CDR3 has 14 residues. Germline V gene sequence: CDR1 MNHNY, CDR2 SVGAGI (reference sequence). The CDR3 reads CASSYLGLSGTQYF. The CDR3 nucleotides are TGTGCCAGCAGTTACTTGGGGCTGAGCGGGACCCAGTACTTC.

In regard to this clonotype: One junction end does not reproduce the germline sequence, and a read error may be involved. The CDR3 DNA follows: TGTGCCAACAGCGAAAGCGGGCTAGCGGGAGGCGGGACCAAAAACATTCAGTACTTC. Translation: CANSESGLAGGGTKNIQYF. This chain connects TRBV9 to TRBJ2-4; TRBD2 aligns across 11 bases. The CDR3 covers 19 residues. Germline V CDR1 and CDR2: SGDLS, YYNGEE.

A word on this clonotype: The junction and the germline gene differ at one end; a read error may be behind it. J is TRBJ2-7 and V is TRBV11-2; a possible D gene is TRBD1 (5 bases). There are 14 residues in the CDR3. Germline V gives CDR1 SGHAT, CDR2 FQNNGV. The CDR3 here is CASSPSLTAIEEHF. The CDR3 region has the DNA TGTGCCAGCAGCCCTTCCTTGACAGCTATCGAGGAGCACTTC.

This clonotype is a singleton in its sample. This chain links TRBV11-2 with TRBJ2-6, with a possible D match to TRBD1 (6 bases). From germline, CDR1 is SGHAT and CDR2 FQNNGV. The V gene lost 5 bases and the J gene lost 4 bases, with 12 bases spanning the gap. The CDR3 has 15 amino acids. CDR3 DNA: TGTGCCAGCAGCCCTAGGGGGACAGGGGCCAACGTCCTGACTTTC. Encoded protein: CASSPRGTGANVLTF.

As to this clonotype: This sequence may be a read error, since a much larger clone differs from it by one base. The chain has TRBV10-3 and TRBJ2-7; 8 nucleotides align to TRBD1. J gave up 2 bases and V 7 bases, and 10 bases lay outside the gene matches. The CDR3 runs 15 residues. The germline gives CDR1 ENHRY, CDR2 SYGVKD. In DNA, the CDR3 is TGTGCCATCATTGACCTCGGACAGGGAACCTACGAGCAGTACTTC. It yields the protein CAIIDLGQGTYEQYF.

As regards this clonotype: This may arise from a read error, as a much more abundant clone is one base away. V usage is TRBV4-3 and J usage is TRBJ2-1, with 8 bases lining up with TRBD2. J gave up 9 bases and V 0 bases, and 4 bases lay outside the gene matches. This CDR3 is built from 14 residues. From germline, CDR1 is LGHNA and CDR2 YSLEER. The CDR3 sequence: CASSQDARGGEQFF. CDR3 nucleotides: TGCGCCAGCAGCCAAGATGCCCGGGGGGGTGAGCAGTTCTTC.

This clonotype came up a few times. Given a much more abundant clone one base away, this may be a read error. This chain joins TRBV6-2 or TRBV6-3 and TRBJ2-7, with D unresolved. Germline values: CDR1 MNHEY, CDR2 SVGEGT. This CDR3 comprises 13 residues. CDR3 amino acids: CASRYWAGSEQYF. The CDR3 DNA is TGTGCCAGCAGATACTGGGCAGGCAGCGAGCAGTACTTC.

A word on this clonotype: Germline and junction disagree at one end, which may indicate a read error. The gene calls are TRBV11-2 and TRBJ2-3; 8 bases match TRBD2. The CDR3 runs to 19 residues. The germline V gene has CDR1 SGHAT and CDR2 FQNNGV. The CDR3: CARSLDLMASGWRTDTQYF. The DNA of the CDR3 is TGTGCCAGGAGCTTAGATCTAATGGCTAGCGGGTGGAGGACAGATACGCAGTATTTT.

Details on this clonotype: This sequence may be a read error, since a much larger clone differs from it by one base. The chain links TRBV4-3 to TRBJ2-1; no definite D call. The CDR3 covers 13 residues. With 1 base removed from V and 8 bases from J, the gap between germline ends came to 9 bases. CDR1 is LGHNA and CDR2 is YSLEER in the germline V gene. The CDR3 here is CASSQGPCYEQFF. DNA for the CDR3: TGCGCCAGCAGCCAAGGGCCGTGCTATGAGCAGTTCTTC.

Turning to this clonotype: Its ends do not fully match the called genes, so a read error is possible. The chain uses TRBV28 and TRBJ2-7; D is perhaps TRBD2 (6 bases). This CDR3 spans 13 amino acids. Germline CDR1 is MDHEN and CDR2 is SYDVKM. The DNA for the CDR3 is TGTGCCAGCAGTTTCGGGGAGGCCTACGAGCAGTGCTTC. Translation: CASSFGEAYEQCF.

CDR3 coding DNA: TGTGCCAGCTCACCCGGTAGAAAACAAGAGACCCAGTACTTC. Amino acids: CASSPGRKQETQYF. V usage is TRBV18 and J usage is TRBJ2-5; D unresolved. The germline V gene has CDR1 KGHSH and CDR2 LQKENI. With 3 bases removed from V and 2 bases from J, the gap between germline ends came to 10 bases. This CDR3 is built from 14 residues.

As regards this clonotype: Relative to the germline gene, one junction end is altered; a read error may explain this. The rearrangement joins TRBV10-3 to TRBJ1-2; D is unclear. Germline assignment: CDR1 ENHRY and CDR2 SYGVKD. The CDR3 loop spans 15 amino acids. CDR3 protein: CAISAEDGLNYDYTF. Written as DNA, the CDR3 is TGTGCCATCAGTGCCGAGGACGGGCTGAACTATGACTACACCTTC.